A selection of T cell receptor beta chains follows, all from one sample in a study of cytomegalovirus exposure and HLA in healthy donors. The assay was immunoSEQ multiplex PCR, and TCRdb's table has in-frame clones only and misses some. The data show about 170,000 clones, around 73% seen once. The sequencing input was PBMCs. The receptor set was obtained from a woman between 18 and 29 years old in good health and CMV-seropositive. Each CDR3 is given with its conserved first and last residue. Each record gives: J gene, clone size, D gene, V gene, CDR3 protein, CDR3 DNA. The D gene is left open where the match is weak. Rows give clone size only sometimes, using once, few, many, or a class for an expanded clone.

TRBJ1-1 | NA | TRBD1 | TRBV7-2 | CASSLGTGGNTEAFF | TGTGCCAGCAGCTTGGGGACAGGCGGGAACACTGAAGCTTTCTTT
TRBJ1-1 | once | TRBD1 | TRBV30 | CAWDRLTGATEAFF | TGTGCCTGGGACCGATTGACAGGGGCCACTGAAGCTTTCTTT
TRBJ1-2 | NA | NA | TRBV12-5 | CASGLDNRVALYGYTF | TGTGCTAGTGGTTTGGATAATCGGGTCGCCTTATATGGCTACACCTTC
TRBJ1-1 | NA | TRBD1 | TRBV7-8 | CASLGKGTGGDGEAFF | TGTGCCAGCTTGGGGAAGGGAACAGGGGGCGATGGTGAAGCTTTCTTT
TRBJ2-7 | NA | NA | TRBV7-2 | CASSLLRVMSYEQYF | TGTGCCAGCAGCTTACTCAGGGTGATGAGTTACGAGCAGTACTTC
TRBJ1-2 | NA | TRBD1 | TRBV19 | CASSTPGQTFNYGYTF | TGTGCCAGTAGTACCCCGGGACAGACCTTTAACTATGGCTACACCTTC
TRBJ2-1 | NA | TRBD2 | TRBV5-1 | CASSGLAGLDEQFF | TGCGCCAGCAGCGGGCTAGCGGGGTTGGATGAGCAGTTCTTC
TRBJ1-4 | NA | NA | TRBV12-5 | CASGLFQGGEKLFF | TGTGCTAGTGGTTTGTTTCAGGGCGGTGAAAAACTGTTTTTT
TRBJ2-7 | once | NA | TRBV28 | CASSSRQSYEQYF | TGTGCCAGCAGTTCGCGGCAGTCCTACGAGCAGTACTTC
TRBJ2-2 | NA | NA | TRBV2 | CVSTKDSGAGTGELFF | TGTGTCAGCACTAAAGACTCCGGAGCTGGCACCGGGGAGCTGTTTTTT
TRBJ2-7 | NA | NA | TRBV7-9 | CASSSTGDEQYF | TGTGCCAGCAGTTCGACCGGGGACGAGCAGTACTTC
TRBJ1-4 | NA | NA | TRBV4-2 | CASSLDRSNEKLFF | TGTGCCAGCAGCCTCGACAGATCTAATGAAAAACTGTTTTTT
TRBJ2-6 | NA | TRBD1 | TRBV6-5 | CASGSGGTGANVLTF | TGTGCCAGCGGGTCAGGGGGCACTGGGGCCAACGTCCTGACTTTC
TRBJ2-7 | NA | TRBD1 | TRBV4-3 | CASSVGQGASYEQYF | TGCGCCAGCAGCGTGGGACAGGGGGCGTCCTACGAGCAGTACTTC
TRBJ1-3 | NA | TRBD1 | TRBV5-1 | CASSLGTGLGNTIYF | TGCGCCAGCAGCCTAGGGACAGGCCTGGGCAACACCATATATTTT
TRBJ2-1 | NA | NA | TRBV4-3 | CASSQEAAYNEQFF | TGCGCCAGCAGCCAAGAGGCAGCCTACAATGAGCAGTTCTTC
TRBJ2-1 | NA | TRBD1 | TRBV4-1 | CASSRDRAYDEQFF | TGCGCCAGCAGCCGGGACAGGGCTTACGATGAGCAGTTCTTC
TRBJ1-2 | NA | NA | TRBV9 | CASSRGNYGYTF | TGTGCCAGCAGTAGGGGGAACTATGGCTACACCTTC
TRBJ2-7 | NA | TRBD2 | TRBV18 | CAGSPGAGGPYEQYF | TGTGCCGGCTCACCGGGAGCGGGGGGGCCCTACGAGCAGTACTTC
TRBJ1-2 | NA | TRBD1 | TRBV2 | CASSTQGADYGYTF | TGTGCCAGCAGCACACAGGGGGCAGACTATGGCTACACCTTC
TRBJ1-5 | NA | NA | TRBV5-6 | CASSFWVTGLGPQHF | TGTGCCAGCAGCTTCTGGGTGACGGGGTTGGGTCCCCAGCATTTT
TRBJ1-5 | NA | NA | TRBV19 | CASSPRNQPQHF | TGTGCCAGTTCCCCGAGGAATCAGCCCCAGCATTTT
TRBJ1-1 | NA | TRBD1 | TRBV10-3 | CAVRQGKGNTEAFF | TGTGCCGTCAGACAGGGGAAGGGTAACACTGAAGCTTTCTTT
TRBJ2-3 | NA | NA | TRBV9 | CASSVVREPDTQYF | TGTGCCAGCAGCGTAGTTCGGGAACCAGATACGCAGTATTTT
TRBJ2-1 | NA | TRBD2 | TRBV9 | CASSPYASGLAGNEQFF | TGTGCCAGCAGCCCGTACGCCTCGGGACTAGCGGGGAATGAGCAGTTCTTC
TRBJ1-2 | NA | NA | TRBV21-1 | CASSEGQAYSRYGYTF | TGTGCCAGCAGCGAGGGACAGGCCTACTCAAGATATGGCTACACCTTC
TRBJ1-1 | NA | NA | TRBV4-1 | CASSQGSAQGRGTEAFF | TGCGCCAGCAGCCAAGGGTCGGCCCAGGGGAGAGGCACTGAAGCTTTCTTT
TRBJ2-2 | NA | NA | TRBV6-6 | CASSPDRNTGELFF | TGTGCCAGCAGTCCGGACAGGAACACCGGGGAGCTGTTTTTT
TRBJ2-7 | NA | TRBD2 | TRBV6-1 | CASSWTSGGAYEQYF | TGTGCCAGCAGTTGGACTAGCGGGGGGGCCTACGAGCAGTACTTC
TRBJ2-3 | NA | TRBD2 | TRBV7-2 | CASSLGLSGGFTQYF | TGTGCCAGCAGCTTAGGTTTAAGCGGGGGCTTTACGCAGTATTTT
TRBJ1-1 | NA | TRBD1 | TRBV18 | CASSPIQGPNTEAFF | TGTGCCAGCTCACCAATACAGGGGCCGAACACTGAAGCTTTCTTT
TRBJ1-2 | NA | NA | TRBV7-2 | CASIPRVRGRNGYTF | TGTGCCAGCATCCCTAGAGTTAGGGGTCGGAATGGCTACACCTTC
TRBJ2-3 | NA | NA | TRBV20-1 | CSALAVDTQYF | TGCAGTGCGTTAGCGGTGGATACGCAGTATTTT
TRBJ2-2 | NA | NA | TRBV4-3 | CASSQTTGFGELFF | TGCGCCAGCAGCCAAACTACAGGGTTCGGGGAGCTGTTTTTT